The TCR beta chain under discussion was sequenced for a study of cytomegalovirus exposure and HLA in healthy donors. This clone appeared a few times. CDR3 length: 13 amino acids. Germline CDR1 is SGDLS and CDR2 is YYNGEE. The V end was cut by 6 bases, the J end by 7 bases, with 16 bases between. A multiplex PCR was run with 60 Vbeta primers and 13 Jbeta primers. Generated by immunoSEQ multiplex PCR, the TCRdb table keeps only in-frame clones and is missing some. The sample shows roughly 150,000 clones, around 77% of them seen only once. Sequencing was carried out using PBMCs. J is TRBJ1-2 and V is TRBV9; no clear D. The sequence was obtained from a man aged 35-49 years in good health and CMV-seronegative. DNA for the CDR3: TGTGCCAGCACCCCGACGGAACTAGGTGGCTACACCTTC. As protein: CASTPTELGGYTF. Full variable domain (remainder filled in from reference TRBV9 and TRBJ1-2): DSGVTQTPKHLITATGQRVTLRCSPRSGDLSVYWYQQSLDQGLQFLIQYYNGEERAKGNILERFSAQQFPDLHSELNLSSLELGDSALYFCASTPTELGGYTFGSGTRLTVV.